The 14 T cell receptor beta chains below were found in one sample sequenced in a study of cytomegalovirus exposure and HLA in healthy donors. Primers for the PCR totalled 60 Vbeta and 13 Jbeta. Some clones are missing from TCRdb's copy, which holds only in-frame ones; the method was immunoSEQ multiplex PCR. The sample shows approximately 81,000 clones, more than 60% of them seen only once. The sample consisted of PBMCs. The source of these receptors is a man aged 50-60 years in good health and CMV-seropositive.

In DNA form, the CDR3 reads TGTGCCAGCACCAAGTGGGTCGGGGACACTGAAGCTTTCTTT. This codes for CASTKWVGDTEAFF. The rearrangement links TRBV6-5 to TRBJ1-1; unclear D gene. The germline V gene has CDR1 MNHEY and CDR2 SVGAGI. The length of the CDR3 is 14 residues. Trimming cost V 7 bases and J 3 bases, with 15 bases left between them.

This sequence joins TRBV2 and TRBJ2-5, with 9 bases lining up with TRBD1. The CDR3 sequence is 15 residues long. V shed 10 bases, J shed 4 bases, and the junction held 13 bases outside the gene matches. Germline CDR1 and CDR2: SNHLY and FYNNEI. CDR3 sequence reads: CATSGTGNRRETQYF. The CDR3, as DNA: TGTGCCACATCCGGGACAGGGAACAGGAGAGAGACCCAGTACTTC.

The chain recombines TRBV7-2 with TRBJ2-2; D call uncertain. The CDR3 spans 15 residues. V was trimmed by 5 bases and J by 2 bases, leaving 12 bases between them. CDR1 is SGHTA, CDR2 FQGNSA, per germline. The CDR3 DNA sequence: TGTGCCAGCAGCCGTTTTGAGGTTAACACCGGGGAGCTGTTTTTT. Translated, it gives CASSRFEVNTGELFF.

This clone was recorded a few times. The rearrangement links TRBV6-5 to TRBJ2-2, with a possible D match to TRBD2 (5 bases). The CDR3 runs 15 residues. With 10 bases removed from V and 5 bases from J, the gap between germline ends came to 20 bases. In germline, CDR1 is MNHEY, CDR2 SVGAGI. The CDR3 loop is CATRLMGEGTGELFF. As DNA, the CDR3 is TGTGCCACCCGCTTGATGGGAGAAGGTACCGGGGAGCTGTTTTTT.

V usage is TRBV10-2 and J usage is TRBJ2-7; maybe TRBD2 (6 bases). Between the trimmed V and J ends, which lost 8 bases and 6 bases, there was a span of 20 bases. This CDR3 is 14 amino acids long. CDR1 and CDR2 from the germline V gene are WSHSY and SAAADI. The CDR3 reads CASSLTERAIEQYF. DNA for the CDR3: TGCGCCAGCTCCCTCACGGAGCGGGCGATCGAGCAGTACTTC.

The chain employs TRBV5-1 and TRBJ2-5, with a possible D match to TRBD1 (5 bases). The CDR3 consists of 15 residues. Germline CDR1 and CDR2: SGHRS and YFSETQ. V lost 1 base, J lost 5 bases, and 15 bases lay in between. The CDR3 sequence: CASSLFPGSGETQYF. CDR3 nucleotides: TGCGCCAGCAGCTTGTTTCCAGGGTCAGGGGAGACCCAGTACTTC.

The rearrangement joins TRBV5-1 to TRBJ2-3; 8 bases fit TRBD2. Germline CDR1 reads SGHRS; CDR2 reads YFSETQ. The CDR3 consists of 14 residues. V dropped 4 bases and J dropped 5; count of bases not matched to a gene: 6. The CDR3 loop reads CASSTAGELDTQYF. For the CDR3, the DNA is TGCGCCAGCAGCACAGCGGGAGAGTTAGATACGCAGTATTTT.

This chain joins TRBV4-1 and TRBJ1-4, with TRBD1 identical over 10 bases. The CDR3 is 17 amino acids. Per the germline V gene, CDR1 is MGHRA and CDR2 is YSYEKL. The V segment lost 6 bases and the J segment 4 bases; nucleotides outside the gene matches: 11. The CDR3 is CASREPRGTGVNEKLFF. CDR3 sequence (DNA): TGCGCCAGCAGAGAGCCTCGCGGGACAGGGGTTAATGAAAAACTGTTTTTT.

A single count supports this clone. J is TRBJ2-1 and V is TRBV5-1, with TRBD2 matching over 7 bases. CDR1 SGHRS and CDR2 YFSETQ come from the germline V gene. The CDR3 spans 15 residues. The trim removed 0 bases at V and 6 bases at J, leaving 6 bases unmatched. The CDR3, as DNA: TGCGCCAGCAGCTTGGAACTAGCGATTACCAATGAGCAGTTCTTC. Its translation: CASSLELAITNEQFF.

The chain is built from TRBV29-1 and TRBJ2-5; 8 bases are shared with TRBD1. Trimming at V came to 4 bases and at J to 3 bases, leaving 10 bases not matched to a gene. CDR3 size: 15 residues. Germline CDR1 reads SQVTM; CDR2 reads ANQGSEA. CDR3 in amino acids: CSVATGTGKKETQYF. The DNA for the CDR3 is TGCAGCGTTGCGACAGGGACAGGCAAGAAAGAGACCCAGTACTTC. The whole variable domain, filled in from reference TRBV29-1 and TRBJ2-5, reads SAVISQKPSRDICQRGTSLTIQCQVDSQVTMMFWYRQQPGQSLTLIATANQGSEATYESGFVIDKFPISRPNLTFSTLTVSNMSPEDSSIYLCSVATGTGKKETQYFGPGTRLLVL.

This clone was recorded once. This sequence joins TRBV2 and TRBJ2-5, with 7 bases aligning to TRBD2. The V gene's germline CDR1 is SNHLY and CDR2 FYNNEI. The CDR3 runs 16 residues. The V and J ends lost 8 bases and 6 bases, in that order; junction bases with no gene match: 18. Written as DNA, the CDR3 is TGTGCCAGCGATCTGGTAGCGGGTCTGGCTGTTAAGACCCAGTACTTC. It codes for CASDLVAGLAVKTQYF.

This clone was observed a handful of times. In DNA, the CDR3 is TGTGCCAGCAGCCCTAGCGGAGGAGCCTACGAGCAGTACTTC. The encoded protein is CASSPSGGAYEQYF. The chain uses TRBV7-9 and TRBJ2-7, with 7 bases fitting TRBD2. The germline CDR1 and CDR2 sequences are SEHNR and FQNEAQ (reference sequence). The V segment lost 5 bases and the J segment 2 bases; nucleotides outside the gene matches: 6. The CDR3 is 14 residues long.

The table lists this clone with a few counts. V and J are TRBV5-1 and TRBJ2-1, with 7 bases matching TRBD2. The CDR3 is 13 residues long. Per germline, CDR1 SGHRS and CDR2 YFSETQ. With 2 bases clipped from V and 14 bases from J, the junction kept 10 bases outside the gene matches. The CDR3 is CASSLKGEGAEFF. The CDR3 DNA reads as TGCGCCAGCAGCTTAAAAGGGGAGGGAGCGGAGTTCTTC.

The rearrangement joins TRBV7-6 to TRBJ2-3; 11 positions match TRBD2. Germline V lookup: CDR1 SGHVS, CDR2 FNYEAQ. The CDR3 sequence is 15 residues long. V lost 5 bases, J lost 3 bases, and 4 bases stayed unmatched. CDR3 protein: CASSTTSGRTDTQYF. In nucleotides, the CDR3 is TGTGCCAGCAGCACAACTAGCGGGAGAACAGATACGCAGTATTTT.